The clone carrying this T cell receptor (beta chain) was recorded at least ten times. The source of the sample is a study of breast tumors, draining lymph nodes, adjacent tissues. The lymph nodes were axillary draining lymph nodes from breast cancer patients. The J segment lost 0 bases and the V segment lost 5 bases, leaving 7 bases of the junction unmatched. Looked up from germline, CDR1 is SEHNR and CDR2 is FQNEAQ (reference sequence). This CDR3 is built from 17 residues. TCRdb analysed the multiplex PCR reads with MiXCR anew, one entry per CDR3 protein. Here the sample spans approximately 90,000 distinct CDR3 sequences, roughly 28% being singletons.

The sample was axillary lymph node tissue. The chain uses TRBV7-9 and TRBJ2-3; 11 bases fit TRBD2. The TCR originated in a female donor with breast cancer. Some clones in this sample may be carry-over from other donors' samples. CDR3 sequence reads: CASSDSRTSGSTDTQYF. Written as DNA, the CDR3 is TGTGCCAGCAGCGACAGTAGGACTAGCGGGAGCACAGATACGCAGTATTTT.